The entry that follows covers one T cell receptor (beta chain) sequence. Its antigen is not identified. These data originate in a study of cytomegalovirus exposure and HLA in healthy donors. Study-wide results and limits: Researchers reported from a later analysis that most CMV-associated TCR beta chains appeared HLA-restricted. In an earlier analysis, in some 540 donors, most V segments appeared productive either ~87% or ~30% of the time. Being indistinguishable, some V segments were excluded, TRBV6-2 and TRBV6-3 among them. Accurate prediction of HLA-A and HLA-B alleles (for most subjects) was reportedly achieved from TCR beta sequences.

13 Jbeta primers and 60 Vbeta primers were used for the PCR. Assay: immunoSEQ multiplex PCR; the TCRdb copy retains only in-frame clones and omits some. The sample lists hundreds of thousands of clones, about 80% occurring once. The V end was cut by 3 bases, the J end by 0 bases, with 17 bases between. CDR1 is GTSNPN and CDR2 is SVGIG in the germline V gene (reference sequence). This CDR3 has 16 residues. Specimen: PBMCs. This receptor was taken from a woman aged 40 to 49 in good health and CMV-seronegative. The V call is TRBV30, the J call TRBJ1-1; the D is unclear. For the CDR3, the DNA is TGTGCCTGGAGGTCCCTTAAGGAGTCCATGAACACTGAAGCTTTCTTT. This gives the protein CAWRSLKESMNTEAFF.